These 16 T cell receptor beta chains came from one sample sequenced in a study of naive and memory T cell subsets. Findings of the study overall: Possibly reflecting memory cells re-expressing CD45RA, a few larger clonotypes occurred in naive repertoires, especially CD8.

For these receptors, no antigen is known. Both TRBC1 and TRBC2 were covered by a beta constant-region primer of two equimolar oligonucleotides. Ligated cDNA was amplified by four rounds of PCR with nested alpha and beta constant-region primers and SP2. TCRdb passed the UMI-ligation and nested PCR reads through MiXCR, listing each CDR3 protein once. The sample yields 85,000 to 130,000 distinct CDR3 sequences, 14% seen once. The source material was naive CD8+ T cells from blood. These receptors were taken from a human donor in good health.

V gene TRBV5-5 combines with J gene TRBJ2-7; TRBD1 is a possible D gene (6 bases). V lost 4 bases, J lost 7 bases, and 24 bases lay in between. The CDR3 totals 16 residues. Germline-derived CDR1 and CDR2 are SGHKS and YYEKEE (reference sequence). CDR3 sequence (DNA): TGTGCCAGCAGCACCATGAGGGACACCGGAGGTTGGGAGCAGTACTTC. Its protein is CASSTMRDTGGWEQYF.

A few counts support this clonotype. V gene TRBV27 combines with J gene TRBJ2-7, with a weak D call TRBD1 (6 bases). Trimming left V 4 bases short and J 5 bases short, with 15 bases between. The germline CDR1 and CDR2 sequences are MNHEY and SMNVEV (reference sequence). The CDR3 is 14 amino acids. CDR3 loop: CASSSGPRGDEQYF. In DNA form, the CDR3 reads TGTGCCAGCAGTTCCGGGCCCAGGGGTGACGAGCAGTACTTC.

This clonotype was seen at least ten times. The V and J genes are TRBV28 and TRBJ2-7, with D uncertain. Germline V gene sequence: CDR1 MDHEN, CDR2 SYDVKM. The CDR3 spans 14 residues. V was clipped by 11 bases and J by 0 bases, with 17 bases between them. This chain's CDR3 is CASSLPGSSYEQYF. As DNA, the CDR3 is TGTGCCTCAAGCCTCCCGGGCAGCTCCTACGAGCAGTACTTC. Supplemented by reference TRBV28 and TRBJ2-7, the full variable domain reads DVKVTQSSRYLVKRTGEKVFLECVQDMDHENMFWYRQDPGLGLRLIYFSYDVKMKEKGDIPEGYSVSREKKERFSLILESASTNQTSMYLCASSLPGSSYEQYFGPGTRLTVT.

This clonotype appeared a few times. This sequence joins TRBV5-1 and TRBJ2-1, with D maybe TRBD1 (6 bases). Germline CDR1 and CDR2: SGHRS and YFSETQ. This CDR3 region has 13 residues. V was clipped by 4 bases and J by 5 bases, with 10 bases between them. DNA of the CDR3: TGCGCCAGCAGCCCGGACAGTCACAATGAGCAGTTCTTC. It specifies CASSPDSHNEQFF.

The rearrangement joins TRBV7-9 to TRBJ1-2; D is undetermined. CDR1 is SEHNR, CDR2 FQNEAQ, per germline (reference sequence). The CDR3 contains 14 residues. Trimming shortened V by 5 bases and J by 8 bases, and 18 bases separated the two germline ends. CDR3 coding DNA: TGTGCCAGCAGCCCCCCCCGGCTCCCCGCCGGCTACACCTTC. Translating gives CASSPPRLPAGYTF.

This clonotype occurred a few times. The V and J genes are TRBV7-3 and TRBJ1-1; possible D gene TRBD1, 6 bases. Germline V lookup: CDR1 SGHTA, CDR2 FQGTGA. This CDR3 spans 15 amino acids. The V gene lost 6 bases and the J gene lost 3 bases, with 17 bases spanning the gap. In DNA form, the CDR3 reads TGTGCCAGCAGTCGAGTAGGGGGGCTCGACACTGAAGCTTTCTTT. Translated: CASSRVGGLDTEAFF.

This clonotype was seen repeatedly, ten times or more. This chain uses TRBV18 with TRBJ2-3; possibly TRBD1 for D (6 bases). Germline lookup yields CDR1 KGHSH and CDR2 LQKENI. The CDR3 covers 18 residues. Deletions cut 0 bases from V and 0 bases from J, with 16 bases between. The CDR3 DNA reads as TGTGCCAGCTCACCACCGCCAGGGGAAATTACTAGCACAGATACGCAGTATTTT. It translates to CASSPPPGEITSTDTQYF.

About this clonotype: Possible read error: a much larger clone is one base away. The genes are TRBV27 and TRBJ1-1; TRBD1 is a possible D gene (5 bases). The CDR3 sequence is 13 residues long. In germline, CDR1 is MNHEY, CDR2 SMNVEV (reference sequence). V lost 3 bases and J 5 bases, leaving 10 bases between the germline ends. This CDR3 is CASSFVGETEAFF. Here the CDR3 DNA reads TGTGCCAGCAGTTTCGTGGGGGAGACTGAAGCTTTCTTT.

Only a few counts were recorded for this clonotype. CDR3 region: CSVDGRNTEAFF. The CDR3 DNA is TGCAGCGTTGATGGACGGAACACTGAAGCTTTCTTT. This chain joins TRBV29-1 and TRBJ1-1; D ambiguous. CDR1 and CDR2 from the germline V gene are SQVTM and ANQGSEA. V lost 3 bases to trimming and J lost 1 base, with 6 bases between them. The CDR3 covers 12 residues.

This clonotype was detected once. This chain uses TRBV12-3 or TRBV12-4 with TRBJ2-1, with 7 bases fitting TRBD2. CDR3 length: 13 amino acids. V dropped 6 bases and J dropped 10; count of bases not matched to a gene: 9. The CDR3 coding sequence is TGTGCCAGCAGCGTGCAATGGGGAGGGGAGCAGTTCTTC. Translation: CASSVQWGGEQFF.

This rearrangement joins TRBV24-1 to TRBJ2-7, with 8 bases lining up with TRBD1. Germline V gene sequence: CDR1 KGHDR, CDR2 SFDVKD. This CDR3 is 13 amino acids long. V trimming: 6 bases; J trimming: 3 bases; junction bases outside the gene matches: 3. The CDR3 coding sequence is TGTGCCACCAGTAGACAGGGGAACTACGAGCAGTACTTC. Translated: CATSRQGNYEQYF.

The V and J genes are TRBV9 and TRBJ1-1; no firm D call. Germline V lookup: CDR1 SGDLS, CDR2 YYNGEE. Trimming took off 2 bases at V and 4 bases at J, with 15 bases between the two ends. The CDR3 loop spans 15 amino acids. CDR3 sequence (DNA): TGTGCCAGCAGCGTTGGCCTACGGAACCCCACTGAAGCTTTCTTT. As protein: CASSVGLRNPTEAFF.

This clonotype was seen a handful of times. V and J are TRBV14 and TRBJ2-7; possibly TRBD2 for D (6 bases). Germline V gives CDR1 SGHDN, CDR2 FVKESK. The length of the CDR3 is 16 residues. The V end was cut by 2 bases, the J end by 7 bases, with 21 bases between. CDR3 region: CASSQLAGRTGREQYF. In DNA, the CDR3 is TGTGCCAGCAGCCAACTTGCTGGCCGAACTGGGAGGGAGCAGTACTTC.

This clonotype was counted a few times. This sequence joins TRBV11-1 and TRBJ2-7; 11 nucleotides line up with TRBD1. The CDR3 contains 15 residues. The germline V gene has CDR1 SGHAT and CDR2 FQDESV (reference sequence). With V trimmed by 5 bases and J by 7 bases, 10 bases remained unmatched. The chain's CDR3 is CASSSQGQGAREQYF. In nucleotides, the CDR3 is TGTGCCAGCAGCAGCCAAGGACAGGGGGCGCGAGAGCAGTACTTC.

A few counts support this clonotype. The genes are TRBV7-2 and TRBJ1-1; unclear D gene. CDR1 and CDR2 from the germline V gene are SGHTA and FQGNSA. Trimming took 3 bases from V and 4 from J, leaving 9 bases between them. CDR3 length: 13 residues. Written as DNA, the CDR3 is TGTGCCAGCAGCTTTGACTCAGGCACTGAAGCTTTCTTT. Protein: CASSFDSGTEAFF.

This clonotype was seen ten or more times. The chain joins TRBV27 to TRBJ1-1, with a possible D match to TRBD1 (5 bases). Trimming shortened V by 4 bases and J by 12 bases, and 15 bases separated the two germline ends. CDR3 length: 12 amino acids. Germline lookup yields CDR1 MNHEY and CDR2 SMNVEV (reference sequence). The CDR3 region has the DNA TGTGCCAGCAGTTCTGGTTTGGGGGAATCTTTCTTT. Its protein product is CASSSGLGESFF.